The clone carrying this T cell receptor (beta chain) was counted ten times or more. Germline V gene data show CDR1 as SEHNR and CDR2 as FQNEAQ (reference sequence). CDR3 length equals 15 residues. The trim removed 8 bases at V and 7 bases at J, leaving 14 bases unmatched. Each sample provided at least 5 micrograms of extracted total RNA. The data belong to a study of blood T cells in healthy people across ages. A sample-barcoded 5' primer and a J-beta primer mix were used in a second PCR of roughly 6 to 11 cycles. CDR3-containing paired-end reads numbering at least 2.5 million came from each sample. Each CDR3 protein gets one entry after TCRdb re-called the 5' RACE reads with MiXCR. The repertoire holds 540,000 or so distinct CDR3 sequences, with 25% to 30% as singletons.

The sample consisted of blood. The TCR sequence derives from a woman in her 70s in good health. The V gene is TRBV7-9, the J gene TRBJ2-7, with 10 bases aligning to TRBD2. CDR3 residues: CASERLAGLSGEQYF. The CDR3 region has the DNA TGTGCCAGCGAACGACTAGCGGGCCTATCGGGGGAGCAGTACTTC.